This T cell receptor beta chain was sequenced for a study of blood T cell repertoires in COVID-19. The germline gives CDR1 SGHVS, CDR2 FQNEAQ. V gave up 5 bases and J gave up 6 bases; unmatched junction bases: 10. This CDR3 has 15 amino acids. Libraries were prepared by immunoSEQ multiplex PCR; TCRdb keeps only in-frame clonotypes and omits some of them. This sample has about 230,000 clones; around 92% occur once, and the top ten carry roughly 4%. Source material: PBMCs or T cells enriched from blood (not recorded which). The gene calls are TRBV7-8 and TRBJ1-2; 9 nucleotides match TRBD1. The receptor was derived from a woman aged 25 to 39 with acute COVID-19. The CDR3 DNA follows: TGTGCCAGCAGCCAACCCCGGACAGGGGAGGATGGCTACACCTTC. It is translated as CASSQPRTGEDGYTF.